These 12 T cell receptor beta chains originate from one sample sequenced in a study of regulatory T cells in long-lasting Graves disease. Time point of the sample: persistent/refractory GD, antithyroid drugs over 5 years with positive TRAb. PBMC-extracted RNA yielded the TCR library. Combining iRepertoire HTBI primers with Arm-PCR of CDR3 regions, the authors built TCR beta libraries. MiXCR was run by TCRdb on the multiplex PCR reads, yielding one entry per CDR3 protein. The sample has roughly 430,000 distinct CDR3 sequences, around 23% seen once. Specimen: peripheral blood mononuclear cells (PBMCs), collected when the disease was refractory, from a patient treated with antithyroid drugs. The receptors derive from a female donor with Graves disease.

In its sample, this clonotype was seen many times. The chain links TRBV19 to TRBJ1-2; a possible D gene is TRBD1 (6 bases). This CDR3 is built from 15 residues. V was cut by 2 bases and J by 1 base, with 11 bases left in between. CDR1 and CDR2 (germline): LNHDA, SQIVND (reference sequence). The CDR3 is CASSITGNRNYGYTF. The CDR3, as DNA: TGTGCCAGTAGTATAACAGGGAACCGTAACTATGGCTACACCTTC.

The chain is built from TRBV28 and TRBJ2-3; the match to TRBD2 covers 7 bases. Germline loops: CDR1 MDHEN, CDR2 SYDVKM. The CDR3 sequence is 17 residues long. Trimming took 6 bases from V and 2 from J; bases not matched to a gene: 14. CDR3 region: CASSPWKGTKLTDTQYF. The CDR3 DNA follows: TGTGCCAGCAGCCCTTGGAAAGGGACTAAACTCACAGATACGCAGTATTTT.

The chain carries TRBV27 and TRBJ2-2, with TRBD1 matching 11 bases. The V segment lost 3 bases and the J segment 1 base; nucleotides outside the gene matches: 7. The CDR3 length is 18 residues. The germline CDR1 and CDR2 sequences are MNHEY and SMNVEV (reference sequence). The CDR3 nucleotides read TGTGCCAGCAGTTTCTATGGACAGGGGGCCCTGAACACCGGGGAGCTGTTTTTT. Translating it yields CASSFYGQGALNTGELFF.

This clonotype was detected only once. V is TRBV2 and J is TRBJ2-3; 11 bases are shared with TRBD1. The CDR3 is 16 amino acids. Germline loops: CDR1 SNHLY, CDR2 FYNNEI. Trimming removed 8 bases from V and 3 bases from J; junction bases left unmatched: 10. This chain's CDR3 is CASGILGTGGTDTQYF. The CDR3 nucleotides read TGTGCCAGCGGGATTTTAGGGACAGGGGGTACAGATACGCAGTATTTT.

This clonotype showed up just a few times. The V and J genes are TRBV30 and TRBJ1-3; 7 nucleotides align to TRBD1. CDR1 GTSNPN and CDR2 SVGIG come from the germline V gene (reference sequence). The CDR3 has 15 residues. Unmatched junction bases numbered 3, after V lost 1 base and J lost 0 bases. CDR3 sequence reads: CAWSEGAYSGNTIYF. CDR3 sequence (DNA): TGTGCCTGGAGTGAGGGGGCCTACTCTGGAAACACCATATATTTT.

Many counts were recorded for this clonotype. The chain employs TRBV12-3 or TRBV12-4 and TRBJ2-5; D is perhaps TRBD1 or TRBD2 (5 bases each). Trimming stripped 3 bases from V and 0 bases from J, with 11 bases between. The CDR3 is 15 amino acids. CDR3: CASSLSLGDQETQYF. The DNA of the CDR3 is TGTGCCAGCAGTTTGAGCCTGGGGGACCAAGAGACCCAGTACTTC.

There are a few counts of this clonotype. The V call is TRBV5-1, the J call TRBJ1-5, with TRBD1 identical over 7 bases. Germline-derived CDR1 and CDR2 are SGHRS and YFSETQ. J gave up 7 bases and V 0 bases, and 4 bases lay outside the gene matches. This CDR3 has 14 residues. CDR3 sequence: CASSLGQGAQPQHF. The CDR3 DNA is TGCGCCAGCAGCTTGGGACAGGGAGCCCAGCCCCAGCATTTT. The full variable domain, with the rest looked up from reference TRBV5-1 and TRBJ1-5, is KAGVTQTPRYLIKTRGQQVTLSCSPISGHRSVSWYQQTPGQGLQFLFEYFSETQRNKGNFPGRFSGRQFSNSRSEMNVSTLELGDSALYLCASSLGQGAQPQHFGDGTRLSIL.

This clonotype was found many times. The chain uses TRBV12-3 or TRBV12-4 and TRBJ2-7, with a weak D call TRBD2 (5 bases). This CDR3 has 15 amino acids. The ends were cut back, 2 bases at V and 2 bases at J, with 13 bases in the middle. The CDR3 nucleotides are TGTGCCAGCAGTTTAAATGGGGAGCCCCCCTACGAGCAGTACTTC. Its translation: CASSLNGEPPYEQYF.

This clonotype has just one count. CDR3 sequence (DNA): TGTGCCAGCAGCGGCACAGGGGGGCAAGGCTACACCTTC. Translation gives CASSGTGGQGYTF. V gene TRBV9 combines with J gene TRBJ1-2, with 8 bases identical to TRBD1. CDR1 SGDLS and CDR2 YYNGEE come from the germline V gene. Trimming removed 3 bases from V and 8 bases from J; junction bases left unmatched: 6. This CDR3 comprises 13 residues.

This clonotype showed up many times. In DNA form, the CDR3 reads TGTGCCAGCATCCCCGGGACAGGGAACAATCAGCCCCAGCATTTT. It codes for CASIPGTGNNQPQHF. The chain recombines TRBV12-3 or TRBV12-4 with TRBJ1-5; TRBD1 aligns across 9 bases. This CDR3 is built from 15 residues. V shed 7 bases and J 3 bases; nucleotides not matched to a gene: 7.

This chain connects TRBV6-1 to TRBJ1-2; D is ambiguous. The CDR3 spans 15 residues. Trimming removed 5 bases at V and 8 bases at J, with 21 bases between. Germline V gives CDR1 MNHNS, CDR2 SASEGT. CDR3 sequence (DNA): TGTGCCAGCAGTCGACCGGACTCTAGCTTAAGAGGCTACACCTTC. Amino acid sequence: CASSRPDSSLRGYTF.

The sample holds many counts of this clonotype. The chain links TRBV2 to TRBJ2-4; D not certain. CDR1 and CDR2 from the germline V gene are SNHLY and FYNNEI. This CDR3 has 14 residues. With 1 base removed from V and 0 bases from J, the gap between germline ends came to 4 bases. CDR3 sequence reads: CASSEGTAKNIQYF. CDR3 sequence (DNA): TGTGCCAGCAGTGAAGGGACAGCCAAAAACATTCAGTACTTC.